The clone carrying this T cell receptor (beta chain) came up once. Its antigen is still unknown. The CDR3 totals 15 residues. CDR1 is MDHEN, CDR2 SYDVKM, per germline. Trimming shortened V by 3 bases and J by 0 bases, and 9 bases separated the two germline ends. This entry is derived from a study of T cell responses to AZD1222 COVID-19 vaccine. Findings and limits, study-wide: Spike-specific TCR breadth and depth went up after people got two AZD1222 doses.

Profiling relied on immunoSEQ multiplex PCR, and the TCRdb table lists in-frame clones only, not all of them. The data contain over 130,000 clones, approximately 90% of them singletons. Timing groups of about 4 and about 12 weeks for second doses were pooled. The receptor comes from an adult who received the AZD1222 COVID-19 vaccine. The chain is built from TRBV28 and TRBJ1-3; D remains ambiguous. Sequencing was performed on peripheral blood, taken 28 days after the second AZD1222 dose. The CDR3 loop reads CASSFPWLSGNTIYF. CDR3 DNA sequence: TGTGCCAGCAGTTTCCCATGGCTCTCTGGAAACACCATATATTTT.